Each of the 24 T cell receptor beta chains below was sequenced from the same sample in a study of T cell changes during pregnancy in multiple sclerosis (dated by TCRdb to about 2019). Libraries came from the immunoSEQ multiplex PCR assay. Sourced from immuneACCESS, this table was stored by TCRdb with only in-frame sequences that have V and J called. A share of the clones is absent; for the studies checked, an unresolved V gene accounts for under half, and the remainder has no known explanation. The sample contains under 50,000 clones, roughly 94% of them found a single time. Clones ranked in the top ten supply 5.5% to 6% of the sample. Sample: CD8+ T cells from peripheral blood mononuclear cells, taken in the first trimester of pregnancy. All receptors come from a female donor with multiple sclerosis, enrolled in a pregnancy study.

For the CDR3, the DNA is TGTGCCAGCAGCCAAGTAACTTCGGGGACCGGGGAGCTGTTTTTT. It specifies CASSQVTSGTGELFF. The chain joins TRBV4-2 to TRBJ2-2; possible D gene TRBD2, 5 bases. Germline lookup yields CDR1 LGHNA and CDR2 YNFKEQ. The length of the CDR3 is 15 residues. The V and J ends lost 1 base and 5 bases respectively, with 11 bases between them.

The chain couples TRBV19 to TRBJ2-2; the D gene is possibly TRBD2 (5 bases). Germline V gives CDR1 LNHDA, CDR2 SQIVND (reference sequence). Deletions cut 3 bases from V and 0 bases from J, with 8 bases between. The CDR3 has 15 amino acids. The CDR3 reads CASSMNGANTGELFF. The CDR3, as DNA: TGTGCCAGTAGTATGAACGGGGCGAACACCGGGGAGCTGTTTTTT.

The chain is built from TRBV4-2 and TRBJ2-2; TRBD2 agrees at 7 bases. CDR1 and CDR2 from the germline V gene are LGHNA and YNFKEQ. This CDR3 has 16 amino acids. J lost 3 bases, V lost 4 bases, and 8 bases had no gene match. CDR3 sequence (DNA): TGTGCCAGCAGCCTACCTAGCGGAGAATACACCGGGGAGCTGTTTTTT. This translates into CASSLPSGEYTGELFF.

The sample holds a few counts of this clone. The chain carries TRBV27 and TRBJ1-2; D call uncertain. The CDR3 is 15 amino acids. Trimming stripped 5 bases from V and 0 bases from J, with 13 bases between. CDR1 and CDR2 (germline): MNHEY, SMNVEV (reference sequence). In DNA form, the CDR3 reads TGTGCCAGCAGTAACGCGAGGGCCCCTAACTATGGCTACACCTTC. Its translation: CASSNARAPNYGYTF.

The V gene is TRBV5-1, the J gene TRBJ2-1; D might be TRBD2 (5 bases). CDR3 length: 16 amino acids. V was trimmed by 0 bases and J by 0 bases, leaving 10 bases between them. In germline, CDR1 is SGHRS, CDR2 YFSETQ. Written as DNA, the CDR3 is TGCGCCAGCAGCTTGGACTCGGGGAGCTCCTACAATGAGCAGTTCTTC. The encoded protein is CASSLDSGSSYNEQFF.

CDR3 nucleotide sequence: TGCGCCAGCAGCCCTTCCAGCGGCCCTAGCGGCACAGATACGCAGTATTTT. Residues: CASSPSSGPSGTDTQYF. V gene TRBV4-3 combines with J gene TRBJ2-3, with D tentatively TRBD2 (6 bases). The CDR3 has 17 residues. With 4 bases removed from V and 1 base from J, the gap between germline ends came to 18 bases. Germline assignment: CDR1 LGHNA and CDR2 YSLEER.

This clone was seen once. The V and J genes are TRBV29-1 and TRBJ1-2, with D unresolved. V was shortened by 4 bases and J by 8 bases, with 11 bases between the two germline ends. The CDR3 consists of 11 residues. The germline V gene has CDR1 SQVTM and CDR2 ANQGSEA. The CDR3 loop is CSVGGLVGYTF. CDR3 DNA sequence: TGCAGCGTTGGAGGGCTCGTGGGCTACACCTTC.

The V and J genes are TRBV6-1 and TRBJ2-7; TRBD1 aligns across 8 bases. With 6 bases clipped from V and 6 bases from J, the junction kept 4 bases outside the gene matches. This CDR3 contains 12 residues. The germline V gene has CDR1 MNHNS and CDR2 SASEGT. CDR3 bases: TGTGCCAGCAGAATTACAGGGGGCGAGCAGTACTTC. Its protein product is CASRITGGEQYF.

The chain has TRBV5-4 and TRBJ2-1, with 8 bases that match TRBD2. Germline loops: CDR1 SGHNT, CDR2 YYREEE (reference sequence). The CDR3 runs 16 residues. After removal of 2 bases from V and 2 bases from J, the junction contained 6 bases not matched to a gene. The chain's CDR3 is CASSFEAGVAYNEQFF. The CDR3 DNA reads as TGTGCCAGCAGCTTCGAAGCGGGAGTGGCCTACAATGAGCAGTTCTTC.

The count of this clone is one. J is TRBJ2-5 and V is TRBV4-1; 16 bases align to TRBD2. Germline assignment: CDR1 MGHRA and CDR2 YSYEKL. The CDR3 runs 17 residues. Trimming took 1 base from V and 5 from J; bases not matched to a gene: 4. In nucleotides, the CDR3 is TGCGCCAGCAGCCAAGCCCCGGGACTAGCGGGAGGGGAGACCCAGTACTTC. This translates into CASSQAPGLAGGETQYF.

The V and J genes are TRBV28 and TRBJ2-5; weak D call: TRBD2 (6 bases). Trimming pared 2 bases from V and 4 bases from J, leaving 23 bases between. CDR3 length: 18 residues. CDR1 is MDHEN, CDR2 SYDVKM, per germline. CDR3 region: CASSLGAGRQGGGETQYF. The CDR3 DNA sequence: TGTGCCAGCAGTTTAGGGGCAGGGCGGCAGGGAGGTGGAGAGACCCAGTACTTC.

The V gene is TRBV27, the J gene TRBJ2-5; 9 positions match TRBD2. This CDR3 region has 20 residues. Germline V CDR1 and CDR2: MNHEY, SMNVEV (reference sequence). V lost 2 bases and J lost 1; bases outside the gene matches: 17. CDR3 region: CASSLRLGAGGPNAQETQYF. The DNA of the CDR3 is TGTGCCAGCAGTTTACGGTTAGGTGCGGGAGGGCCAAATGCCCAAGAGACCCAGTACTTC.

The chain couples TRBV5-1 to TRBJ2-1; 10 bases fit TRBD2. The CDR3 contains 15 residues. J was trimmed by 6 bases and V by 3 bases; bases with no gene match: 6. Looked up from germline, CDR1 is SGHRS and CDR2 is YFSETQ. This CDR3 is CASSSAGLAVNEQFF. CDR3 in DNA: TGCGCCAGCAGCTCGGCCGGACTAGCGGTCAATGAGCAGTTCTTC.

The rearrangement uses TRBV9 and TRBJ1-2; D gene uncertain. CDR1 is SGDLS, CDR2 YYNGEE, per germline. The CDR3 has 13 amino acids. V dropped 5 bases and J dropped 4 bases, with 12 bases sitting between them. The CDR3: CASRDGGIYGYTF. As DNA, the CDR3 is TGTGCCAGCAGGGACGGAGGAATCTATGGCTACACCTTC.

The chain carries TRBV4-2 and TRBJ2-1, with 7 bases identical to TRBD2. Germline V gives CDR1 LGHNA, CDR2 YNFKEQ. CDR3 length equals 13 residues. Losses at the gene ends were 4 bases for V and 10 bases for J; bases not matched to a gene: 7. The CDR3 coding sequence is TGTGCCAGCAGCCCCTCGGCGGGGGTGGAGCAGTTCTTC. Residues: CASSPSAGVEQFF.

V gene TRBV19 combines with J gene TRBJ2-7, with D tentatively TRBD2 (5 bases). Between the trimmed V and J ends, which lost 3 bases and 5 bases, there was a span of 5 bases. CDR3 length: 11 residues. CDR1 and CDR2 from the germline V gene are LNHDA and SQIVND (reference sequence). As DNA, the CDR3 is TGTGCCAGTAGTATCGGGAACGAGCAGTACTTC. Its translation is CASSIGNEQYF.

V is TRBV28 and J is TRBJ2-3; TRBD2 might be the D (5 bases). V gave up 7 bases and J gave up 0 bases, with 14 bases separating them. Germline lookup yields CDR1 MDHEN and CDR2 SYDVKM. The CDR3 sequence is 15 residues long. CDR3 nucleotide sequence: TGTGCCAGCATGGCGACTACCCTCAGCACAGATACGCAGTATTTT. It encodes CASMATTLSTDTQYF. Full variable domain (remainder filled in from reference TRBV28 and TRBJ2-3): DVKVTQSSRYLVKRTGEKVFLECVQDMDHENMFWYRQDPGLGLRLIYFSYDVKMKEKGDIPEGYSVSREKKERFSLILESASTNQTSMYLCASMATTLSTDTQYFGPGTRLTVL.

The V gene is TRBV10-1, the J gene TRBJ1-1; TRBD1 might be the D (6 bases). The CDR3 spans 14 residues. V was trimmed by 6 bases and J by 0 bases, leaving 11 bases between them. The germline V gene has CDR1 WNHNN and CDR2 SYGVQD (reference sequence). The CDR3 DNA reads TGCGCCAGCAGCCCTGGACAGTTGAACACTGAAGCTTTCTTT. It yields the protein CASSPGQLNTEAFF.

CDR3 loop: CASLAGYNPNEQFF. Written as DNA, the CDR3 is TGTGCCAGCTTAGCGGGATATAACCCCAATGAGCAGTTCTTC. The V gene is TRBV5-4, the J gene TRBJ2-1, with TRBD2 matching 8 bases. The CDR3 contains 14 residues. CDR1 and CDR2 from the germline V gene are SGHNT and YYREEE (reference sequence). V shed 7 bases, J shed 6 bases, and the junction held 9 bases outside the gene matches.

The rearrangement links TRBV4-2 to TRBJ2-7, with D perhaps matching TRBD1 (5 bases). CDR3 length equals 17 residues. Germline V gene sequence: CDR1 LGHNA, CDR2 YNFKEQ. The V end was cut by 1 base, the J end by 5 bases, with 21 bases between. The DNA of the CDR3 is TGTGCCAGCAGCCAAGCTGTAGGGTACAGGTCCTTCGACGAGCAGTACTTC. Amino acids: CASSQAVGYRSFDEQYF.

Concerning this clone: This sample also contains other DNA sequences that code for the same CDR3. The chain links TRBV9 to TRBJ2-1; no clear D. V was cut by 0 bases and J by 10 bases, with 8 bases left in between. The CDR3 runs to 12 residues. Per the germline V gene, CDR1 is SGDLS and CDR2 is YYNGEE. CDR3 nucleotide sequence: TGTGCCAGCAGCGTAGGTGGTCGGGAGCAGTTCTTC. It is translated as CASSVGGREQFF.

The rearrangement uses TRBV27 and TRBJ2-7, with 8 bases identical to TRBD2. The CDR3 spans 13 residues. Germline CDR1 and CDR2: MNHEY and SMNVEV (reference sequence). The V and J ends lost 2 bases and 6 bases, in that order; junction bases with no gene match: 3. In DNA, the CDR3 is TGTGCCAGCAGTTTAGCGGGGGGACGCGAGCAGTACTTC. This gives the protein CASSLAGGREQYF.

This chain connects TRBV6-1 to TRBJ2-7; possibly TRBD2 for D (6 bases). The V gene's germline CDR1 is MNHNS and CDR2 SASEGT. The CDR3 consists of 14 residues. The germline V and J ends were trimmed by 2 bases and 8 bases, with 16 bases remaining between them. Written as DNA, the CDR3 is TGTGCCAGCAGTGAACTGGGACTGACCCCCAAGCAGTACTTC. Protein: CASSELGLTPKQYF.

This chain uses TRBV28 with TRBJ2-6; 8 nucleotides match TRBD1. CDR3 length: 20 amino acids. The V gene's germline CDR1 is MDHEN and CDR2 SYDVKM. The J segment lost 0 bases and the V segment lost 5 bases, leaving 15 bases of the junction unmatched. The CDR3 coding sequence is TGTGCCAGCAGTCCCCCTCTTACCCGGGACAGGTTCTCTGGGGCCAACGTCCTGACTTTC. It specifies CASSPPLTRDRFSGANVLTF.